This T cell receptor (beta chain) derives from a study of blood T cell repertoires in COVID-19. Trimming at V came to 5 bases and at J to 6 bases, leaving 7 bases not matched to a gene. Germline V gene sequence: CDR1 MNHEY, CDR2 SMNVEV (reference sequence). The CDR3 length is 14 residues. Original data processing: Scientists estimated how many nucleated cells there were by amplifying reference gene primers. The method was immunoSEQ multiplex PCR; TCRdb's version includes in-frame clones alone and lacks a portion of them. D and trimming were read from the DNA, whereas the V and J calls and clone size are those reported in that table. The table lists around 64,000 clones, 70% to 90% of them singletons.

The clonotype originates from a man in his fifties or sixties with active COVID-19. The chain carries TRBV27 and TRBJ2-3, with 8 bases fitting TRBD2. Source material: peripheral blood. The CDR3, as DNA: TGTGCCAGCAGTCCGAGTAGCGGGAAGGATACGCAGTATTTT. The encoded protein is CASSPSSGKDTQYF.